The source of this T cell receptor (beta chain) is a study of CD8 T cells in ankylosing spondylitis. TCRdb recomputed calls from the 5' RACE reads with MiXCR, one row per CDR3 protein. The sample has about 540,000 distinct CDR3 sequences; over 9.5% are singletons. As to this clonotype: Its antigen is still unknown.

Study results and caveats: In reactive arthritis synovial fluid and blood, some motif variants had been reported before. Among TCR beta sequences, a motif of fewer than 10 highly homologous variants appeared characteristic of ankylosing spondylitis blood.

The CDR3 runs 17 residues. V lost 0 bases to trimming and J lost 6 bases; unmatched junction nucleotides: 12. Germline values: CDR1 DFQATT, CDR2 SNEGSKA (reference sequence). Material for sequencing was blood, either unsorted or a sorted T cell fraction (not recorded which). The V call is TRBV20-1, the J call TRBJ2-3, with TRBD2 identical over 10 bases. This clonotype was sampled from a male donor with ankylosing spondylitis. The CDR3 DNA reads TGCAGTGCTAGAGATCGCGGAGCGGGAGGGCCCCGGGATACGCAGTATTTT. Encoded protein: CSARDRGAGGPRDTQYF.